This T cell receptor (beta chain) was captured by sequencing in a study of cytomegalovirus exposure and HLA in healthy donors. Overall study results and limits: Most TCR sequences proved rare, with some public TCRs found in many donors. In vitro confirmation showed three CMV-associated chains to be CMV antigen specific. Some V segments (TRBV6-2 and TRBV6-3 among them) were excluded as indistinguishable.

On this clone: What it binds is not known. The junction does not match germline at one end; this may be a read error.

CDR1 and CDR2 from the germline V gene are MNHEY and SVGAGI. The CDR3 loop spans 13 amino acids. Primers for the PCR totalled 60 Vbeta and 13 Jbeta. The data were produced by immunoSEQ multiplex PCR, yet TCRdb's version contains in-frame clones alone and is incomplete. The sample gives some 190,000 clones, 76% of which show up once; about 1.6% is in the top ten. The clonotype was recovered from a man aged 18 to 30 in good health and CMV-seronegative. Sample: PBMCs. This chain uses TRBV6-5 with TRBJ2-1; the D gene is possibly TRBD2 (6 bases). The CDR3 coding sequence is TGTGCCATCGTGAGGGGACTTTACAATGAGCAGCTCTTC. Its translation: CAIVRGLYNEQLF.